The next 13 T cell receptor beta chains were all read from a single sample in a study of blood T cells in healthy people across ages. A J-beta primer mix and a sample-barcoded 5' primer were used in a second PCR of about 7 to 12 cycles. TCRdb redid the calling of the 5' RACE reads with MiXCR, one entry per CDR3 protein. The sample gives more than 1.4 million distinct CDR3 sequences, approximately 38% of which show up once; 6.5% to 10% is in the top ten. Sequenced material: blood. The receptors derive from a woman under 30 in good health.

This rearrangement joins TRBV7-2 to TRBJ2-5; TRBD2 matches at 8 bases. Germline CDR1 SGHTA, CDR2 FQGNSA. Trimming took 1 base from V and 4 from J; bases not matched to a gene: 5. CDR3 length: 15 residues. The CDR3 sequence: CASSLGTSPGETQYF. DNA of the CDR3: TGTGCCAGCAGCTTAGGGACTAGCCCGGGAGAGACCCAGTACTTC.

The sample holds a few counts of this clonotype. The V and J genes are TRBV5-1 and TRBJ2-5; D uncertain. The CDR3 spans 16 residues. Germline-derived CDR1 and CDR2 are SGHRS and YFSETQ. Trimming shortened V by 2 bases and J by 1 base, and 15 bases separated the two germline ends. The CDR3 sequence is CASSFSSPRRQETQYF. Here the CDR3 DNA reads TGCGCCAGCAGCTTCTCCTCCCCTCGGCGCCAAGAGACCCAGTACTTC.

The genes are TRBV25-1 and TRBJ1-2; D is unclear. The germline V gene has CDR1 MGHDK and CDR2 SYGVNS. V was trimmed by 6 bases and J by 7 bases, leaving 9 bases between them. The CDR3 covers 11 residues. The CDR3 DNA sequence: TGTGCCAGCAGGGGGTTGAGTGGCTACACCTTC. It translates to CASRGLSGYTF.

The chain recombines TRBV6-1 with TRBJ2-1; D uncertain. Germline CDR1 reads MNHNS; CDR2 reads SASEGT. The CDR3 is made up of 16 amino acids. The V end lost 0 bases, the J end lost 7 bases, and 16 bases lay between the germline ends. As DNA, the CDR3 is TGTGCCAGCAGTGAAGCGTTCAGCGACCCCGAGAATGAGCAGTTCTTC. It translates to CASSEAFSDPENEQFF.

The rearrangement links TRBV12-3 or TRBV12-4 to TRBJ1-6; D unclear. This CDR3 has 16 amino acids. Trimming removed 5 bases at V and 0 bases at J, with 11 bases between. CDR3 protein: CASSGDGSSYNSPLHF. CDR3 nucleotide sequence: TGTGCCAGCAGTGGAGACGGTAGCTCCTATAATTCACCCCTCCACTTT.

As regards this clonotype: A much more abundant neighbour one base away suggests this may be a read error. The chain employs TRBV20-1 and TRBJ2-3; 7 nucleotides align to TRBD1. Germline assignment: CDR1 DFQATT and CDR2 SNEGSKA (reference sequence). The CDR3 consists of 16 residues. As DNA, the CDR3 is TGCAGTGCTAGAGATCGTGAGGGGGCCCTCACAGATACGCGGTATTTT. Translation: CSARDREGALTDTRYF.

This chain connects TRBV7-2 to TRBJ2-3; D gene ambiguous. CDR1 is SGHTA and CDR2 is FQGNSA in the germline V gene. The CDR3 spans 17 residues. V was shortened by 0 bases and J by 1 base, with 14 bases between the two germline ends. The CDR3 here is CASSLALGSFGTDTQYF. The CDR3 nucleotides read TGTGCCAGCAGCTTAGCGCTGGGGTCTTTCGGCACAGATACGCAGTATTTT.

The rearrangement uses TRBV14 and TRBJ1-6; possible D gene TRBD1, 5 bases. Trimming shortened V by 6 bases and J by 5 bases, and 17 bases separated the two germline ends. The CDR3 runs to 16 residues. Germline V lookup: CDR1 SGHDN, CDR2 FVKESK. CDR3 region: CASRQGPSTDNSPLHF. CDR3 nucleotide sequence: TGTGCCAGCAGGCAGGGCCCTTCAACGGATAATTCACCCCTCCACTTT.

The chain is built from TRBV7-9 and TRBJ1-4, with D possibly matching TRBD1 (6 bases). The CDR3 is 14 residues long. Germline V gene data show CDR1 as SEHNR and CDR2 as FQNEAQ (reference sequence). V lost 2 bases and J 7 bases, leaving 11 bases between the germline ends. The CDR3 loop is CASSLPTGSEKLFF. For the CDR3, the DNA is TGTGCCAGCAGCTTACCAACAGGGAGTGAAAAACTGTTTTTT. Filled out from reference TRBV7-9 and TRBJ1-4, the complete variable domain reads DTGVSQNPRHKITKRGQNVTFRCDPISEHNRLYWYRQTLGQGPEFLTYFQNEAQLEKSRLLSDRFSAERPKGSFSTLEIQRTEQGDSAMYLCASSLPTGSEKLFFGSGTQLSVL.

The chain links TRBV3-1 to TRBJ1-1, with D uncertain. CDR3 length equals 12 residues. V was clipped by 4 bases and J by 7 bases, with 10 bases between them. Germline CDR1 LGHDT, CDR2 YNNKEL (reference sequence). CDR3: CASSRPRGEAFF. DNA for the CDR3: TGTGCCAGCAGCCGACCTCGTGGTGAAGCTTTCTTT.

The chain combines TRBV12-3 or TRBV12-4 with TRBJ1-6, with 7 bases fitting TRBD1. The CDR3 length is 14 residues. Trimming at V came to 4 bases and at J to 8 bases, leaving 5 bases not matched to a gene. The CDR3 nucleotides read TGTGCCAGCAGTTCGGACAGGAATTATTCACCCCTCCACTTT. This encodes CASSSDRNYSPLHF.

This clonotype was observed a few times. The chain carries TRBV7-2 and TRBJ1-2; no firm D call. The germline CDR1 and CDR2 sequences are SGHTA and FQGNSA. This CDR3 is 15 amino acids long. Trimming removed 6 bases from V and 2 bases from J, with 16 bases in between. CDR3 region: CASSSVADYNYGYTF. The CDR3 nucleotides are TGTGCCAGCAGTTCTGTGGCAGACTACAACTATGGCTACACCTTC.

The chain employs TRBV5-1 and TRBJ1-4; D is unresolved. CDR3 size: 16 residues. The V end lost 4 bases, the J end lost 5 bases, and 18 bases lay between the germline ends. Per the germline V gene, CDR1 is SGHRS and CDR2 is YFSETQ. CDR3 DNA: TGCGCCAGCAGCCCCACTGACCGGGGATCAAATGAAAAACTGTTTTTT. Amino acids: CASSPTDRGSNEKLFF.